This T cell receptor (beta chain) derives from a study of control samples from healthy donors and cancer patients. This clone came up a few times. Germline CDR1 reads SGHTA; CDR2 reads FQGNSA. This CDR3 comprises 14 residues. Trimming took off 1 base at V and 6 bases at J, with 12 bases between the two ends. Assay used: immunoSEQ multiplex PCR; TCRdb lists only in-frame clones, some missing. The table includes 45,000 to 60,000 clones, roughly 87% detected once. The genes are TRBV7-2 and TRBJ2-5; D is ambiguous. The specimen was PBMCs. This sequence was found in a man aged 55 to 70 with head and neck cancer. The chain's CDR3 is CASSLDPVWQTQYF. The CDR3 DNA reads TGTGCCAGCAGCTTAGACCCAGTTTGGCAGACCCAGTACTTC.